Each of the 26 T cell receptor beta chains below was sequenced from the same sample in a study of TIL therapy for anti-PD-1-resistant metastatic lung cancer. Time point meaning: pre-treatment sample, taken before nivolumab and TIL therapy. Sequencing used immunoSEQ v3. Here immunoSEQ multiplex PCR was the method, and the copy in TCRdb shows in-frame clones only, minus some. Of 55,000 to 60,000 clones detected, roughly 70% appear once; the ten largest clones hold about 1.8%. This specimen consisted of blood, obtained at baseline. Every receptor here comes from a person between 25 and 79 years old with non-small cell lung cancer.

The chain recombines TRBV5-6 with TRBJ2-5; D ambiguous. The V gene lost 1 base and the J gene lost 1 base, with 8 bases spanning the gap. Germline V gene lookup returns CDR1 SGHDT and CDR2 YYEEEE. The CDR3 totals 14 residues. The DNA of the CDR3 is TGTGCCAGCAGCTTGTACCGAGTCCAAGAGACCCAGTACTTC. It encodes CASSLYRVQETQYF.

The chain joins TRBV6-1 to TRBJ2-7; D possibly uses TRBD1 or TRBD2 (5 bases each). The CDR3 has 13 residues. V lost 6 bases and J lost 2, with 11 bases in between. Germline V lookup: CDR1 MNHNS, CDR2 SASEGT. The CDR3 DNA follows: TGTGCCAGCAGCGGGACGGAGGCCTACGAGCAGTACTTC. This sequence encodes CASSGTEAYEQYF.

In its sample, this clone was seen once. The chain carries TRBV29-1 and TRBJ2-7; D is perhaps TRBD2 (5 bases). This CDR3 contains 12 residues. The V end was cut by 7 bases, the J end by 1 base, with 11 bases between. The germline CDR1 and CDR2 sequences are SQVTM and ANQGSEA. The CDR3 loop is CSARGGSYEQYF. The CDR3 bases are TGCAGCGCTCGGGGTGGTTCCTACGAGCAGTACTTC.

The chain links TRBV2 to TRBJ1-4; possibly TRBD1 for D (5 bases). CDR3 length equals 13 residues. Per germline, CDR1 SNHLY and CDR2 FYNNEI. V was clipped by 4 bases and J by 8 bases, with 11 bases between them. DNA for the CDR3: TGTGCCAGCAGTGCTCAGGGTGAGGAAAAACTGTTTTTT. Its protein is CASSAQGEEKLFF.

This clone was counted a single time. In DNA form, the CDR3 reads TGCGCCAGCAGCCAAACTCTAACTAGGGGGGAGACCCAGTACTTC. Amino acids: CASSQTLTRGETQYF. The V and J genes are TRBV4-3 and TRBJ2-5; D perhaps matches TRBD1 (6 bases). Trimming pared 2 bases from V and 5 bases from J, leaving 15 bases between. Germline V gives CDR1 LGHNA, CDR2 YSLEER. This CDR3 is built from 15 residues.

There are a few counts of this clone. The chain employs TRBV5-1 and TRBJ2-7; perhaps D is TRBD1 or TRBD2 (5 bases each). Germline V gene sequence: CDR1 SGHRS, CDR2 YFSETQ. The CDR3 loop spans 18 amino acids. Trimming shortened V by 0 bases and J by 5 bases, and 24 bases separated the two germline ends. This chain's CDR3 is CASSLEGSAGSSRNEQYF. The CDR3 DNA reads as TGCGCCAGCAGCTTGGAAGGCTCGGCAGGGAGTTCGAGGAACGAGCAGTACTTC.

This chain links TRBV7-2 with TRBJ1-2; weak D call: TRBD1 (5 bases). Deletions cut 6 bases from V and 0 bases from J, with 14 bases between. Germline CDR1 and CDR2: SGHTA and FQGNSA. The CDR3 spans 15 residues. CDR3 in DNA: TGTGCCAGCAGACTGCCAGGGAGAGCTAACTATGGCTACACCTTC. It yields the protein CASRLPGRANYGYTF.

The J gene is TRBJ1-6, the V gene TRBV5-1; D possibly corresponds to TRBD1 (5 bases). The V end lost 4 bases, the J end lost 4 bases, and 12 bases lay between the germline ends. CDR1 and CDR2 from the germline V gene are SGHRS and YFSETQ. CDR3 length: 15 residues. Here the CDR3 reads CASSGDGVYNSPLHF. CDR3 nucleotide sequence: TGCGCCAGCAGCGGGGACGGTGTGTATAATTCACCCCTCCACTTT.

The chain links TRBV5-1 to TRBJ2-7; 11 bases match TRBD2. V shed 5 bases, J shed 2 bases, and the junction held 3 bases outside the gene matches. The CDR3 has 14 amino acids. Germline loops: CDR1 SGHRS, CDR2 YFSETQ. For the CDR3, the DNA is TGCGCCAGCAGTACTAGCGGGGGTGCCTACGAGCAGTACTTC. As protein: CASSTSGGAYEQYF.

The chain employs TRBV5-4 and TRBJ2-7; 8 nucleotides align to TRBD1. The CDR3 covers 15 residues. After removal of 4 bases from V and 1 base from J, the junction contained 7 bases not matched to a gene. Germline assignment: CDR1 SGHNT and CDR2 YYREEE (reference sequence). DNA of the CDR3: TGTGCCAGCAGCCCCGTCAGGGGGCATTCCTACGAGCAGTACTTC. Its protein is CASSPVRGHSYEQYF.

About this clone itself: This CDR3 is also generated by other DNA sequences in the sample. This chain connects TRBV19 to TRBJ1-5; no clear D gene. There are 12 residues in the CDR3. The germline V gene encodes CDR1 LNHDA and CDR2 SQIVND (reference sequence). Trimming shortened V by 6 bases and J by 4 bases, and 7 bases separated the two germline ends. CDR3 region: CASRTGNQPQHF. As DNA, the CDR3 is TGTGCCAGTAGGACGGGTAATCAGCCCCAGCATTTT.

The CDR3 spells CASSSLTGGTEAFF. The CDR3 nucleotides read TGTGCCAGCAGCTCCCTGACAGGTGGGACTGAAGCTTTCTTT. The V and J genes are TRBV11-2 and TRBJ1-1; the D gene is possibly TRBD1 (6 bases). This CDR3 has 14 amino acids. Germline CDR1 SGHAT, CDR2 FQNNGV. The ends were cut back, 4 bases at V and 5 bases at J, with 14 bases in the middle.

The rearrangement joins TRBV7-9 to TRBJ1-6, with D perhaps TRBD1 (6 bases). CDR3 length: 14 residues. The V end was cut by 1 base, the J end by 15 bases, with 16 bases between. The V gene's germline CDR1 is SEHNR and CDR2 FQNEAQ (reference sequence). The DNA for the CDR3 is TGTGCCAGCAGCTTAGAACGGGACATCCCAAACCTCCACTTT. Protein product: CASSLERDIPNLHF.

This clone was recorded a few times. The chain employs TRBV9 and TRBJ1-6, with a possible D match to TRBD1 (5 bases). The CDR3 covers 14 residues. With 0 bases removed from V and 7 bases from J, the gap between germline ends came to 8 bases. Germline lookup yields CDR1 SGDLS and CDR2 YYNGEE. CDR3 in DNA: TGTGCCAGCAGCGTAGCGGGGGGAAATTCACCCCTCCACTTT. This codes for CASSVAGGNSPLHF. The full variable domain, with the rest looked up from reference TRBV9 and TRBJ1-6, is DSGVTQTPKHLITATGQRVTLRCSPRSGDLSVYWYQQSLDQGLQFLIQYYNGEERAKGNILERFSAQQFPDLHSELNLSSLELGDSALYFCASSVAGGNSPLHFGNGTRLTVT.

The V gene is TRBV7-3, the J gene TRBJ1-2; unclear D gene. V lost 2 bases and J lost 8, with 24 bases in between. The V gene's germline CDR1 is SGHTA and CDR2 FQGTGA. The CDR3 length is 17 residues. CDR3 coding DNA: TGTGCCAGCAGCTTATTCGCGACGGAGCTGGCCACGAGCGGCTACACCTTC. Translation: CASSLFATELATSGYTF.

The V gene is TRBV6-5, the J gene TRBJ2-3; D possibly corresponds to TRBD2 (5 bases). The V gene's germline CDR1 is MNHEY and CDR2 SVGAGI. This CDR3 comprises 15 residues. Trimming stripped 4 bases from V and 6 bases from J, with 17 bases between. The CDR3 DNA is TGTGCCAGCAGTTTCCGAGCGGCCACAGTCGATACGCAGTATTTT. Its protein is CASSFRAATVDTQYF.

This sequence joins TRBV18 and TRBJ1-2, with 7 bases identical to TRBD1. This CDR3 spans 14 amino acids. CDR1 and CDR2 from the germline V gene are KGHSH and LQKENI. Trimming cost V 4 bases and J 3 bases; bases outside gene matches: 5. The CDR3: CASSRGDSDYGYTF. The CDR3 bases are TGTGCCAGCTCACGAGGGGACAGCGACTATGGCTACACCTTC.

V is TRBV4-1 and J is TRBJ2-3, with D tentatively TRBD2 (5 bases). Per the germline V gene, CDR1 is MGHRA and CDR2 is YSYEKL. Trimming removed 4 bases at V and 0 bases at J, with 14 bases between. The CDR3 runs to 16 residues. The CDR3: CASSRRGGASTDTQYF. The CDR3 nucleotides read TGCGCCAGCAGCCGCCGAGGAGGTGCTAGCACAGATACGCAGTATTTT.

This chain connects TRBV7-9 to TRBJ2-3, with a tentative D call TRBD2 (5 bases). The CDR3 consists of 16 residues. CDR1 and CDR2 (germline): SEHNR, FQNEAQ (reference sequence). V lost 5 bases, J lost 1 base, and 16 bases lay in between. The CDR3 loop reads CASSLLAPIGTDTQYF. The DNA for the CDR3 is TGTGCCAGCAGCCTTCTAGCCCCGATCGGCACAGATACGCAGTATTTT. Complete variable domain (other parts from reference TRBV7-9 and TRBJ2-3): DTGVSQNPRHKITKRGQNVTFRCDPISEHNRLYWYRQTLGQGPEFLTYFQNEAQLEKSRLLSDRFSAERPKGSFSTLEIQRTEQGDSAMYLCASSLLAPIGTDTQYFGPGTRLTVL.

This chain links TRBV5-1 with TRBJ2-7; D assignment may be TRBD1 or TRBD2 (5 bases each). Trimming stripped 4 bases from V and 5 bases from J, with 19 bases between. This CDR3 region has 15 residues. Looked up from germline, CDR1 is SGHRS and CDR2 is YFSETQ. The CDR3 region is CASSPNPGTSDEQYF. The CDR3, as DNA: TGCGCCAGCAGCCCAAACCCAGGGACCTCTGACGAGCAGTACTTC.

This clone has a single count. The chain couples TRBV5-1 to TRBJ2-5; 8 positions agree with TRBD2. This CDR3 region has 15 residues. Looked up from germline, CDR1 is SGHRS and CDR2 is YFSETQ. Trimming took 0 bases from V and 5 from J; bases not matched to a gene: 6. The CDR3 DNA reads TGCGCCAGCAGCTTGGAGGGACTAGGCTGGGAGACCCAGTACTTC. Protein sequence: CASSLEGLGWETQYF.

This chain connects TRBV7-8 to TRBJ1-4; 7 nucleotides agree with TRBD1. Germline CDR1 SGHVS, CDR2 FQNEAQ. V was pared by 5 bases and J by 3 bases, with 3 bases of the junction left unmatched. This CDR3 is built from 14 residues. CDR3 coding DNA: TGTGCCAGCAGCCAGGGGGTGCCTAATGAAAAACTGTTTTTT. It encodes CASSQGVPNEKLFF.

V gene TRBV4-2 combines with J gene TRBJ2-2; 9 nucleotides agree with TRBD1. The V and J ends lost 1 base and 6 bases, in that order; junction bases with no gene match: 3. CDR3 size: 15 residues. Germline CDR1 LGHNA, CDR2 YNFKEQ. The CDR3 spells CASSQGDRDAGELFF. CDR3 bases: TGTGCCAGCAGCCAAGGGGACAGGGACGCCGGGGAGCTGTTTTTT.

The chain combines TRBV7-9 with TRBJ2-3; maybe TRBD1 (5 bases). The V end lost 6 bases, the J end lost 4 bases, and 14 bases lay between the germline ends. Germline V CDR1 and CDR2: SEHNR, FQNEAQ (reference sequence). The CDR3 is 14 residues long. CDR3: CASSPGWGADTQYF. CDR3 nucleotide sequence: TGTGCCAGCAGTCCCGGCTGGGGCGCAGATACGCAGTATTTT.

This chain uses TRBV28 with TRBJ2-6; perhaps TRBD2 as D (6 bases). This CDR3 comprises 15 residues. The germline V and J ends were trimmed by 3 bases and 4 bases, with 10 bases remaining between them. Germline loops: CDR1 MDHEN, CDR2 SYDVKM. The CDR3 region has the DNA TGTGCCAGCAGTTTGGAGGGGCCAGGGGCCAACGTCCTGACTTTC. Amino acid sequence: CASSLEGPGANVLTF.

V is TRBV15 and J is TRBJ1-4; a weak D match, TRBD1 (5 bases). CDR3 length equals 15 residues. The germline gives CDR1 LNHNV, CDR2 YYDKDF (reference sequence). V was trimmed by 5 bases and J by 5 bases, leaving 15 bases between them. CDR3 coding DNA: TGTGCCACCAGCCGCTTGCGACAGAACAATGAAAAACTGTTTTTT. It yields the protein CATSRLRQNNEKLFF.